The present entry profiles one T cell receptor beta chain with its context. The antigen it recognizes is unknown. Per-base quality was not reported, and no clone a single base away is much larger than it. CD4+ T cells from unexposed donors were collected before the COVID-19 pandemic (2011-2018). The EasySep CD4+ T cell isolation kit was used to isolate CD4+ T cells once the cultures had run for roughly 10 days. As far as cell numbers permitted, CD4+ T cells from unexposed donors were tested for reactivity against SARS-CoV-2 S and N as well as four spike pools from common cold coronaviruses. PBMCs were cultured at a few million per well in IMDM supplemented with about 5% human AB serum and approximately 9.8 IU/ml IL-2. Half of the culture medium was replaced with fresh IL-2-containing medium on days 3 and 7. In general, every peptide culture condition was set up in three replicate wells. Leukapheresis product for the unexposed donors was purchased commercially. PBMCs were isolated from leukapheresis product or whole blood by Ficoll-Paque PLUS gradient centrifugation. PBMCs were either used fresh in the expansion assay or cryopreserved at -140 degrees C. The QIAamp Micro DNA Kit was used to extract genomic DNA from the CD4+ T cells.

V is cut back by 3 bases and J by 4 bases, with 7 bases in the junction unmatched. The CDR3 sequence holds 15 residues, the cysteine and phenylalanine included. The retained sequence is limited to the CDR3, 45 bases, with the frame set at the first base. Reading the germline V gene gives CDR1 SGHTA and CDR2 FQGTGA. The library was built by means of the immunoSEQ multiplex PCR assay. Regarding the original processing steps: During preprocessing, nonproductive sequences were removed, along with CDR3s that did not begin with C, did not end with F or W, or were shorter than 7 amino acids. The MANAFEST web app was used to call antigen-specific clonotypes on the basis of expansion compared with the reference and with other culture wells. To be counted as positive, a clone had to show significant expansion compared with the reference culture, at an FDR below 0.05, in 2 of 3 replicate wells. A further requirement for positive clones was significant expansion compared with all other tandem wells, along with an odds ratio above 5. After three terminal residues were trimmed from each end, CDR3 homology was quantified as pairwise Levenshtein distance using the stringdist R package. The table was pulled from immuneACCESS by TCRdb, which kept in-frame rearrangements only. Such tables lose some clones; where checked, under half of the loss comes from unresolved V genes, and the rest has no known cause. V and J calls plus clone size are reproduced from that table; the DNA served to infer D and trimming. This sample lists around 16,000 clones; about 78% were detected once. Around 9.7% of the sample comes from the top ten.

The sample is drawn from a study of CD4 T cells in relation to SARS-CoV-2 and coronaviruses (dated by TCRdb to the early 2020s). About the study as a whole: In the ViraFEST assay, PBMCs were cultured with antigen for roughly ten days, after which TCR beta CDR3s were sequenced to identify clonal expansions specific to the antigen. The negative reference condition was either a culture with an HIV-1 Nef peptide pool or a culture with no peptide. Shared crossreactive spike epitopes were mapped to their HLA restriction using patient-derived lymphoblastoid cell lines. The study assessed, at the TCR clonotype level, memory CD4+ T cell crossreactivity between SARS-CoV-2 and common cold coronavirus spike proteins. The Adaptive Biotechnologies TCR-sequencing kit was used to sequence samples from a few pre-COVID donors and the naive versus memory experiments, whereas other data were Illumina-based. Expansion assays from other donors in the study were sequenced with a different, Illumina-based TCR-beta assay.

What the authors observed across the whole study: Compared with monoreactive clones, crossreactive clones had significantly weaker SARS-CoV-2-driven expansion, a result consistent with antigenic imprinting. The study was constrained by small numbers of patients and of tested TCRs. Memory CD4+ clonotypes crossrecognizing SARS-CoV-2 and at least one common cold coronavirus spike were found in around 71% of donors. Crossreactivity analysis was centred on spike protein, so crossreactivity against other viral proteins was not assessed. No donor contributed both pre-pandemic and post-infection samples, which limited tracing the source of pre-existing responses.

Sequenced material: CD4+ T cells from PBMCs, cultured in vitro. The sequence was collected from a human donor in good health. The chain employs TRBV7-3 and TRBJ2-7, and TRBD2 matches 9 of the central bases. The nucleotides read TGTGCCAGCAGCTTGGGTGGTAGCGGGAGTTACGAGCAGTACTTC. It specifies CASSLGGSGSYEQYF.